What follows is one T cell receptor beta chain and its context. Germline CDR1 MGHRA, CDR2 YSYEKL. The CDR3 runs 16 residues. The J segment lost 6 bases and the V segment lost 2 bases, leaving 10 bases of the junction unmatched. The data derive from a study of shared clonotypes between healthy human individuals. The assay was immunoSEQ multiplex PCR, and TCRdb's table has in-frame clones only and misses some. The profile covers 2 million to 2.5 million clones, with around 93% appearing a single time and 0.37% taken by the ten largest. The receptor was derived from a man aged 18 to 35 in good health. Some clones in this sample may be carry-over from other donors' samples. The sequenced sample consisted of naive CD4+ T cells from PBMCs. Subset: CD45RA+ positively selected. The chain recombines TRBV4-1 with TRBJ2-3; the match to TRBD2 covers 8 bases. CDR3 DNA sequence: TGCGCCAGCAGCCAACTACCGGGAGGGACCCCCGATACGCAGTATTTT. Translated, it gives CASSQLPGGTPDTQYF.